The 28 T cell receptor beta chains in this list originate from one sample, sequenced in a study of T cells in localized non-small cell lung cancer. Data came from immunoSEQ multiplex PCR; TCRdb stores just in-frame clones and leaves some out. This table has 55,000 to 80,000 clones, 84% appearing once. This material consisted of peripheral blood, taken before any cancer treatment. Source of these receptors: a female donor over 55 with stage I lung adenocarcinoma.

This clone was detected many times. The CDR3 loop is CAWSANEMNTGELFF. CDR3 DNA: TGTGCCTGGAGTGCCAACGAAATGAACACCGGGGAGCTGTTTTTT. The chain couples TRBV30 to TRBJ2-2, with D unresolved. The germline CDR1 and CDR2 sequences are GTSNPN and SVGIG (reference sequence). The CDR3 has 15 residues. Trimming stripped 1 base from V and 1 base from J, with 10 bases between.

This rearrangement joins TRBV7-6 to TRBJ2-2; possibly TRBD1 for D (6 bases). The CDR3 runs to 16 residues. The V gene's germline CDR1 is SGHVS and CDR2 FNYEAQ. V shed 5 bases and J shed 1 base, with 14 bases lying between them. The CDR3 DNA follows: TGTGCCAGCAGCCAGATACAGGGTGGGAACACCGGGGAGCTGTTTTTT. Its translation: CASSQIQGGNTGELFF.

This sequence joins TRBV10-3 and TRBJ1-4; TRBD1 agrees at 9 bases. Germline CDR1 and CDR2: ENHRY and SYGVKD. This CDR3 is 13 amino acids long. V lost 6 bases and J lost 8; bases outside the gene matches: 4. Written as DNA, the CDR3 is TGTGCCATCAGACAGGGGGCTGAAGAAAAACTGTTTTTT. Amino acid sequence: CAIRQGAEEKLFF.

The chain is built from TRBV18 and TRBJ2-7; 11 nucleotides align to TRBD2. V lost 5 bases, J lost 0 bases, and 6 bases stayed unmatched. The CDR3 is 16 residues long. Germline values: CDR1 KGHSH, CDR2 LQKENI. CDR3 loop: CASSGSTSGGSYEQYF. The CDR3 DNA reads as TGTGCCAGCTCAGGATCAACTAGCGGGGGCTCCTACGAGCAGTACTTC.

CDR3 sequence: CASSKVGDCSKGGNYGYTF. The CDR3 DNA reads TGTGCCAGCAGCAAAGTCGGGGACTGTTCAAAGGGGGGCAACTATGGCTACACCTTC. The V gene is TRBV21-1, the J gene TRBJ1-2. TRBV21-1 is shown as a pseudogene. The CDR3 spans 19 residues.

The chain uses TRBV6-5 and TRBJ1-1; D is undetermined. Between the trimmed V and J ends, which lost 2 bases and 8 bases, there was a span of 9 bases. Germline V gene data show CDR1 as MNHEY and CDR2 as SVGAGI. This CDR3 has 12 residues. This chain's CDR3 is CASSYPAGEAFF. CDR3 sequence (DNA): TGTGCCAGCAGTTACCCCGCGGGCGAAGCTTTCTTT.

V gene TRBV11-2 combines with J gene TRBJ2-5; TRBD1 matches 8 bases. The germline V gene encodes CDR1 SGHAT and CDR2 FQNNGV. The CDR3 is 13 amino acids. V shed 5 bases and J 5 bases; nucleotides not matched to a gene: 4. CDR3: CASSPRQGETQYF. The CDR3 DNA reads as TGTGCCAGCAGCCCCCGACAGGGGGAGACCCAGTACTTC.

The chain has TRBV5-1 and TRBJ1-6; D is ambiguous. The CDR3 runs to 14 residues. Germline CDR1 is SGHRS and CDR2 is YFSETQ. Trimming removed 0 bases at V and 7 bases at J, with 8 bases between. The CDR3 DNA reads TGCGCCAGCAGCTTGGACATCGTAAATTCACCCCTCCACTTT. Protein product: CASSLDIVNSPLHF.

The gene calls are TRBV9 and TRBJ1-4; D uncertain. Germline values: CDR1 SGDLS, CDR2 YYNGEE. The CDR3 runs 15 residues. V lost 0 bases and J 7 bases, leaving 13 bases between the germline ends. CDR3 sequence: CASSVGIEEREKLFF. The CDR3 DNA sequence: TGTGCCAGCAGCGTAGGTATAGAAGAGCGTGAAAAACTGTTTTTT.

The chain joins TRBV7-9 to TRBJ1-2; 7 positions agree with TRBD1. The germline gives CDR1 SEHNR, CDR2 FQNEAQ (reference sequence). The CDR3 extends over 15 amino acids. V was clipped by 6 bases and J by 5 bases; unmatched bases: 12. CDR3 residues: CASSRTGVHVYGYTF. DNA for the CDR3: TGTGCCAGCAGTCGAACAGGGGTTCATGTTTATGGCTACACCTTC.

This clone has a handful of counts. V usage is TRBV2 and J usage is TRBJ1-5; the D gene is possibly TRBD1 (6 bases). The germline V and J ends were trimmed by 5 bases and 9 bases, with 8 bases remaining between them. In germline, CDR1 is SNHLY, CDR2 FYNNEI. CDR3 length: 11 amino acids. The CDR3 DNA is TGTGCCAGCAGTATCAGGGGGCCCCAGCATTTT. It yields the protein CASSIRGPQHF.

This chain uses TRBV6-1 with TRBJ2-3, with TRBD2 matching 7 bases. Losses at the gene ends were 1 base for V and 0 bases for J; bases not matched to a gene: 4. Germline V gene lookup returns CDR1 MNHNS and CDR2 SASEGT. The CDR3 runs to 16 residues. The CDR3 region is CASSEGDYSSTDTQYF. The DNA of the CDR3 is TGTGCCAGCAGTGAAGGGGACTATTCTAGCACAGATACGCAGTATTTT.

This chain joins TRBV9 and TRBJ2-2; possibly TRBD1 or TRBD2 for D (5 bases each). This CDR3 contains 16 residues. Germline loops: CDR1 SGDLS, CDR2 YYNGEE. V lost 2 bases and J lost 0, with 11 bases in between. The CDR3: CASSVSRGPNTGELFF. CDR3 nucleotides: TGTGCCAGCAGCGTTAGTAGGGGACCGAACACCGGGGAGCTGTTTTTT.

The gene calls are TRBV9 and TRBJ2-1; 13 positions agree with TRBD2. Germline V gives CDR1 SGDLS, CDR2 YYNGEE. This CDR3 contains 14 residues. The V gene end was trimmed by 4 bases and the J gene end by 9 bases; junction bases not matched to a gene: 4. CDR3: CASSSRTSGGEQFF. Here the CDR3 DNA reads TGTGCCAGCAGCTCGAGGACTAGCGGGGGTGAGCAGTTCTTC.

The chain uses TRBV5-1 and TRBJ2-5, with TRBD2 matching over 7 bases. J was trimmed by 5 bases and V by 2 bases; bases with no gene match: 9. There are 15 residues in the CDR3. Germline V gene lookup returns CDR1 SGHRS and CDR2 YFSETQ. The CDR3 DNA reads as TGCGCCAGCAGCTTTTCGACTAGCCGTCTTGAGACCCAGTACTTC. Protein product: CASSFSTSRLETQYF.

The rearrangement uses TRBV4-1 and TRBJ2-5, with 9 positions matching TRBD2. This CDR3 has 15 amino acids. Germline V lookup: CDR1 MGHRA, CDR2 YSYEKL. J gave up 4 bases and V 2 bases, and 5 bases lay outside the gene matches. Written as DNA, the CDR3 is TGCGCCAGCAGCCAATCTAGCGGGGAACTAGAGACCCAGTACTTC. Its translation is CASSQSSGELETQYF.

The chain employs TRBV11-3 and TRBJ2-3; 12 bases match TRBD2. Germline lookup yields CDR1 SGHNT and CDR2 YENEEA. This CDR3 has 17 amino acids. V was pared by 5 bases and J by 3 bases, with 9 bases of the junction left unmatched. CDR3 nucleotides: TGTGCCAGCAGCCTGACTAGCGGGGGTATCGGGACAGATACGCAGTATTTT. Its translation is CASSLTSGGIGTDTQYF.

This CDR3 reads CASSPYSSYEQYF. Written as DNA, the CDR3 is TGTGCCAGCTCACCTTACAGTTCCTACGAGCAGTACTTC. V is TRBV18 and J is TRBJ2-7; D unresolved. V lost 3 bases, J lost 1 base, and 7 bases lay in between. CDR3 length: 13 residues. Germline CDR1 reads KGHSH; CDR2 reads LQKENI.

This chain links TRBV28 with TRBJ1-5, with 7 bases fitting TRBD1. Germline V lookup: CDR1 MDHEN, CDR2 SYDVKM. Losses at the gene ends were 6 bases for V and 2 bases for J; bases not matched to a gene: 16. The CDR3 length is 18 residues. The CDR3 DNA follows: TGTGCCAGCAGCCCTGGGGGACAGCTCGGACGGGGCAATCAGCCCCAGCATTTT. Translation gives CASSPGGQLGRGNQPQHF.

The chain links TRBV5-1 to TRBJ1-2; no clear D. The V gene's germline CDR1 is SGHRS and CDR2 YFSETQ. Deletions cut 5 bases from V and 2 bases from J, with 10 bases between. This CDR3 is 13 amino acids long. CDR3 sequence: CASRPTENYGYTF. As DNA, the CDR3 is TGCGCCAGCAGACCTACAGAGAACTATGGCTACACCTTC. The full variable domain, its missing parts supplied by reference TRBV5-1 and TRBJ1-2, is KAGVTQTPRYLIKTRGQQVTLSCSPISGHRSVSWYQQTPGQGLQFLFEYFSETQRNKGNFPGRFSGRQFSNSRSEMNVSTLELGDSALYLCASRPTENYGYTFGSGTRLTVV.

This clone has only one observation. The V call is TRBV14, the J call TRBJ1-1; no definite D call. Trimming cost V 0 bases and J 3 bases, with 11 bases left between them. CDR3 size: 15 residues. In germline, CDR1 is SGHDN, CDR2 FVKESK. CDR3 DNA: TGTGCCAGCAGCCAAGAAGTCCTGAGGTACACTGAAGCTTTCTTT. This sequence encodes CASSQEVLRYTEAFF.

This chain uses TRBV5-1 with TRBJ2-3, with TRBD2 matching over 11 bases. Germline lookup yields CDR1 SGHRS and CDR2 YFSETQ. J was trimmed by 0 bases and V by 6 bases; bases with no gene match: 6. The CDR3 covers 16 residues. In DNA, the CDR3 is TGCGCCAGCACCAAAGGGACTAGCGGAAGCACAGATACGCAGTATTTT. Residues: CASTKGTSGSTDTQYF.

The chain carries TRBV7-9 and TRBJ1-5; 10 positions agree with TRBD1. Germline CDR1 is SEHNR and CDR2 is FQNEAQ (reference sequence). Trimming cost V 4 bases and J 1 base; bases outside gene matches: 10. The CDR3 is 18 residues long. Here the CDR3 reads CASSSGTGVWASNQPQHF. In nucleotides, the CDR3 is TGTGCCAGCAGCTCCGGGACAGGGGTATGGGCGAGCAATCAGCCCCAGCATTTT.

The rearrangement links TRBV11-2 to TRBJ2-1, with 13 nucleotides matching TRBD2. CDR3 size: 13 residues. After removal of 10 bases from V and 9 bases from J, the junction contained 6 bases not matched to a gene. Germline assignment: CDR1 SGHAT and CDR2 FQNNGV. CDR3 sequence: CATELAGGSEQFF. CDR3 nucleotides: TGTGCCACGGAACTAGCGGGGGGGAGTGAGCAGTTCTTC.

The V and J genes are TRBV21-1 and TRBJ2-2; no DNA check was done on the table's D call, TRBD2. TRBV21-1 is shown as a pseudogene. The CDR3 runs to 18 residues. The CDR3 nucleotides are TGTGCCAGCAGCAATAGGACTAGCGGGGGGACGAACACCGGGGAGCTGTTTTTT. Residues: CASSNRTSGGTNTGELFF.

This chain links TRBV6-5 with TRBJ2-4, with a weak D call TRBD1 (5 bases). Germline V gene lookup returns CDR1 MNHEY and CDR2 SVGAGI. V was cut by 6 bases and J by 2 bases, with 14 bases left in between. The CDR3 is 15 residues long. Here the CDR3 reads CASSPLQASKNIQYF. The CDR3 nucleotides are TGTGCCAGCAGCCCCTTACAGGCCTCCAAAAACATTCAGTACTTC.

The chain uses TRBV7-6 and TRBJ2-7, with TRBD1 matching 9 bases. After removal of 2 bases from V and 3 bases from J, the junction contained 5 bases not matched to a gene. The V gene's germline CDR1 is SGHVS and CDR2 FNYEAQ. The CDR3 has 15 residues. CDR3 in amino acids: CASSLLQGQGYEQYF. The CDR3 bases are TGTGCCAGCAGCTTATTACAGGGACAGGGCTACGAGCAGTACTTC.

V gene TRBV11-2 combines with J gene TRBJ2-2; D possibly matches TRBD1 or TRBD2 (6 bases each). This CDR3 region has 19 residues. Germline loops: CDR1 SGHAT, CDR2 FQNNGV. Trimming removed 2 bases from V and 2 bases from J, with 21 bases in between. Here the CDR3 reads CASSLFVPGGSLNTGELFF. The CDR3 DNA is TGTGCCAGCAGCTTATTCGTCCCCGGGGGCAGCTTAAACACCGGGGAGCTGTTTTTT.